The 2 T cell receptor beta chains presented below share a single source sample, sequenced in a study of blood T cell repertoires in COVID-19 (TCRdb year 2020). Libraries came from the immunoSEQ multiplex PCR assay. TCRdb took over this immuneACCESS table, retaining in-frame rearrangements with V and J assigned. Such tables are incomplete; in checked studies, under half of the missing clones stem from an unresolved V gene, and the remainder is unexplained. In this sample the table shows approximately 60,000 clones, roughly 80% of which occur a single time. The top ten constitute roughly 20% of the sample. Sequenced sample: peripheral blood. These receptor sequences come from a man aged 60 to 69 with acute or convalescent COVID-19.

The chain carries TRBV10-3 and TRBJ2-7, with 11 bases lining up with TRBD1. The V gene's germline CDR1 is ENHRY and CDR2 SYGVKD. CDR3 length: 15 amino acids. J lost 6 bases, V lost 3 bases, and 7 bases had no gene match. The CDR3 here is CAISEPIGTGGEQYF. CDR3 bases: TGTGCCATCAGTGAACCTATAGGGACAGGGGGCGAGCAGTACTTC.

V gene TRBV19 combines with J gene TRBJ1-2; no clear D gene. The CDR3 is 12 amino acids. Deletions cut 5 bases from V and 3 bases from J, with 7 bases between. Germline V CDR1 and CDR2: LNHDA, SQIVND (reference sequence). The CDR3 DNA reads TGTGCCAGTAGTCCGGAGTACTATGGCTACACCTTC. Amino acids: CASSPEYYGYTF.